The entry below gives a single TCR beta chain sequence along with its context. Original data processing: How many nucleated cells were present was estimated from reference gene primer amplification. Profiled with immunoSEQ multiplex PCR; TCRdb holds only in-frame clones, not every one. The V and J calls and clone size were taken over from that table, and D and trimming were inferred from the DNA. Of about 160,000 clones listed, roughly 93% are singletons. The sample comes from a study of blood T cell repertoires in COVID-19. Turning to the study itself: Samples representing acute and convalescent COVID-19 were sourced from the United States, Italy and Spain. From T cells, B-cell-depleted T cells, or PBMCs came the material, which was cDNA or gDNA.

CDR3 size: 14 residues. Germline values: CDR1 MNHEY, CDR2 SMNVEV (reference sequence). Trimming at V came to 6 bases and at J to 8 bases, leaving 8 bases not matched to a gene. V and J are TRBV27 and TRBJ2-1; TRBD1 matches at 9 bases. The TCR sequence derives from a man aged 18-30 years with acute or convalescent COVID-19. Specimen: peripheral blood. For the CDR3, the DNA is TGTGCCAGCAGCTGGGACAGGGCGGCGGATGAGCAGTTCTTC. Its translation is CASSWDRAADEQFF.